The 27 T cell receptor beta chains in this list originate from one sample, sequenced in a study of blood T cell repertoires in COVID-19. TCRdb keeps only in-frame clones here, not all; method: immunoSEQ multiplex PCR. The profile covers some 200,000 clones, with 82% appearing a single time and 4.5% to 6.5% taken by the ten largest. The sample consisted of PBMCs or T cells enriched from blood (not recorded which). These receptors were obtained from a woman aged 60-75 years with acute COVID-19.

The CDR3 protein is CSVEVSGQPQHF. The DNA for the CDR3 is TGCAGCGTTGAAGTCTCGGGGCAGCCCCAGCATTTT. The chain employs TRBV29-1 and TRBJ1-5; D unresolved. The V gene's germline CDR1 is SQVTM and CDR2 ANQGSEA. V shed 1 base and J shed 7 bases, with 8 bases lying between them. The CDR3 has 12 residues. Based on the CDR3 plus reference TRBV29-1 and TRBJ1-5, the full variable domain is SAVISQKPSRDICQRGTSLTIQCQVDSQVTMMFWYRQQPGQSLTLIATANQGSEATYESGFVIDKFPISRPNLTFSTLTVSNMSPEDSSIYLCSVEVSGQPQHFGDGTRLSIL.

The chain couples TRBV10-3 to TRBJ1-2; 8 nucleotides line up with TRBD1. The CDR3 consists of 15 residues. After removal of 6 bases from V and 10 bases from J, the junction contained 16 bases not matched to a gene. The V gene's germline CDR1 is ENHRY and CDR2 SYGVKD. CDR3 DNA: TGTGCCATCAGCGACGGGACCCAGGGGGCAAAGGCCTACACCTTC. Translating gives CAISDGTQGAKAYTF.

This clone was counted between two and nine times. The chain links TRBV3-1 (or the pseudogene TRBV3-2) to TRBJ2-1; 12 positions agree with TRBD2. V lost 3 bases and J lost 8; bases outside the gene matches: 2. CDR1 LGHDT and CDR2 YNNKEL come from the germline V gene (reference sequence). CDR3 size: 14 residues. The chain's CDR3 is CASSQTSGRYEQFF. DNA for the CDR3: TGTGCCAGCAGCCAGACTAGCGGGAGATATGAGCAGTTCTTC.

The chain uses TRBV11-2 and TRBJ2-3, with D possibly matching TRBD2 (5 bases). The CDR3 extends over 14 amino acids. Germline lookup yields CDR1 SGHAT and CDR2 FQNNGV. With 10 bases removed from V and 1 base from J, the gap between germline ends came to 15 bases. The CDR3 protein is CATFRGGGTDTQYF. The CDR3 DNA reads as TGTGCCACCTTCCGGGGTGGAGGCACAGATACGCAGTATTTT.

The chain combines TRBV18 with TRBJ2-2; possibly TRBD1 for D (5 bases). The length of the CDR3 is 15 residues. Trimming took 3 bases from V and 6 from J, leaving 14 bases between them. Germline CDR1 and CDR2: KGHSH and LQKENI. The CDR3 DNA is TGTGCCAGCTCACCCAGGGAAAGTAGTGCCGGGGAGCTGTTTTTT. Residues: CASSPRESSAGELFF.

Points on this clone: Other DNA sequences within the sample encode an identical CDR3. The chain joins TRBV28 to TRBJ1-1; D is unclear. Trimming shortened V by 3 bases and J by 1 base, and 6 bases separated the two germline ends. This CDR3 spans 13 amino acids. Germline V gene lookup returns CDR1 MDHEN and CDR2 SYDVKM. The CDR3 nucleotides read TGTGCCAGCAGTTTGTCAGGGAACACTGAAGCTTTCTTT. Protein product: CASSLSGNTEAFF.

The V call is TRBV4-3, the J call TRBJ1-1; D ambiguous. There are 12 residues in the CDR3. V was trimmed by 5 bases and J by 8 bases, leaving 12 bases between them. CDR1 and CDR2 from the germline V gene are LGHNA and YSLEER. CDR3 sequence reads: CASSAPGGEAFF. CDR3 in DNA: TGCGCCAGCAGCGCTCCCGGCGGAGAAGCTTTCTTT.

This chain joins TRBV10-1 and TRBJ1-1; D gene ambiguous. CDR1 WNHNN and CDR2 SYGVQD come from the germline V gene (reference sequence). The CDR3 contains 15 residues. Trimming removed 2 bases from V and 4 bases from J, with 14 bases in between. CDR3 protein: CASSEGSQLPTEAFF. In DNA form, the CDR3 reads TGCGCCAGCAGTGAGGGATCACAGCTCCCCACTGAAGCTTTCTTT.

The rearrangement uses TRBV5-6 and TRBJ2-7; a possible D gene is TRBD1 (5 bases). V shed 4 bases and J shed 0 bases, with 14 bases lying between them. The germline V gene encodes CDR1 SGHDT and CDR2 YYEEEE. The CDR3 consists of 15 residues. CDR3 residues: CASSPGLWGSYEQYV. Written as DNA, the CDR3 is TGTGCCAGCAGCCCAGGGCTTTGGGGCTCCTACGAGCAGTACGTC.

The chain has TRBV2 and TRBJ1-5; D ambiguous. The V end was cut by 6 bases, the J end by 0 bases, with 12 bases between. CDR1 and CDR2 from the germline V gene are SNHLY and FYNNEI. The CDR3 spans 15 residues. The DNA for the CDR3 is TGTGCCAGCAGAGGCGGGCCCTATAGCAATCAGCCCCAGCATTTT. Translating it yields CASRGGPYSNQPQHF.

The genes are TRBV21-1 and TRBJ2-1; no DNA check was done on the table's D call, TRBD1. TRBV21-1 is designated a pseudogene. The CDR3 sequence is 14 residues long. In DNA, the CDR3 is TGTGCCAGCAGCCTCACAGACCTTTTCAATGAGCAGTTCTTC. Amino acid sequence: CASSLTDLFNEQFF.

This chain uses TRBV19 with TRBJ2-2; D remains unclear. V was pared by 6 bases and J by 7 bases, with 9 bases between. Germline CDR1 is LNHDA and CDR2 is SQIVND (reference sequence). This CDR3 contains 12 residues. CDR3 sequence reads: CASSLSGGELFF. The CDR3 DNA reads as TGTGCCAGTAGCCTCTCCGGCGGGGAGCTGTTTTTT.

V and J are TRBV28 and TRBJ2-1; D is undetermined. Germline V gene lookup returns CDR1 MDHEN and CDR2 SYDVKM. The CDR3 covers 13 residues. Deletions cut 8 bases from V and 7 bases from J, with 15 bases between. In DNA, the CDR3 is TGTGCCAGCGGCGCCCATCACGGGAATGAGCAGTTCTTC. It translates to CASGAHHGNEQFF.

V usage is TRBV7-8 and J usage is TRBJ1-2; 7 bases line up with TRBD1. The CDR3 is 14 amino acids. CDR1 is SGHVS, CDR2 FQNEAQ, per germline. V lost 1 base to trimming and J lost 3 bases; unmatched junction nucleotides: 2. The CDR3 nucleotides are TGTGCCAGCAGCTTAGGACAGGGCCACTATGGCTACACCTTC. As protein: CASSLGQGHYGYTF.

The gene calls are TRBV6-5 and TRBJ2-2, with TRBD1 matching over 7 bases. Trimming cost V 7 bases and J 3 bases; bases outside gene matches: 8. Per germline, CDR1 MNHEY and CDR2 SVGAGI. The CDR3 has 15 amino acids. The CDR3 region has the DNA TGTGCCAGCAACCTACTCGGGACAGACACCGGGGAGCTGTTTTTT. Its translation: CASNLLGTDTGELFF.

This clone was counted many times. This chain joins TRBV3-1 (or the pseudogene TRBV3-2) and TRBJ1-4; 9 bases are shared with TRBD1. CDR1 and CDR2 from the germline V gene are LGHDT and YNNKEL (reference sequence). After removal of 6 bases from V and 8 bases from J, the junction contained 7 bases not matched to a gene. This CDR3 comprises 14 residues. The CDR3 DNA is TGTGCCAGCAGGGGGGACAGGGATGGGGAAAAACTGTTTTTT. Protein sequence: CASRGDRDGEKLFF.

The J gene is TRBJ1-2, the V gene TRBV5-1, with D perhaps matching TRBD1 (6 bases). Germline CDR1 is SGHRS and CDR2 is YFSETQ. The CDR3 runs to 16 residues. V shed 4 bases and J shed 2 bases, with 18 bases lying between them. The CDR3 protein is CASSPAGGARNYGYTF. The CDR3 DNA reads TGCGCCAGCAGCCCGGCGGGGGGCGCTAGGAACTATGGCTACACCTTC.

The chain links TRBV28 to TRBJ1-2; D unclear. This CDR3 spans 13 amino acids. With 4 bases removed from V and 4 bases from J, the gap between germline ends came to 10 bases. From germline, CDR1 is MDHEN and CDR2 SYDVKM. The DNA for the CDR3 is TGTGCCAGCAGTTCCACTGAGATCTATGGCTACACCTTC. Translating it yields CASSSTEIYGYTF.

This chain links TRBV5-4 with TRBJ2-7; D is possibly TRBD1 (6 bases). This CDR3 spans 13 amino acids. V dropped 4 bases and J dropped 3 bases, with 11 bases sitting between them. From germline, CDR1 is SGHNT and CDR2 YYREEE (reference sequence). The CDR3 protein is CASSGGPDYEQYV. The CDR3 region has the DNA TGTGCCAGCAGCGGGGGCCCTGACTACGAGCAGTACGTC.

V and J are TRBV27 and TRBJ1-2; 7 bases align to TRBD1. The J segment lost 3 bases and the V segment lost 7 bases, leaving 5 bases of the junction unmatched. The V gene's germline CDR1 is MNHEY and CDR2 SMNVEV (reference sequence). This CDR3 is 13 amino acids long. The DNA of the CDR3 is TGTGCCAGCATGTCTGGACAGGACTATGGCTACACCTTC. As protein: CASMSGQDYGYTF.

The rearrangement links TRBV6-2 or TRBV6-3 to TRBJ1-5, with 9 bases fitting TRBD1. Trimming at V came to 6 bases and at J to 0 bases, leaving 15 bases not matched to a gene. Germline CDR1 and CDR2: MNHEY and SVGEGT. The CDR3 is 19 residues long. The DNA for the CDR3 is TGTGCCAGCAGCGACGAGGACAGGGGAATGGTACGTAGCAATCAGCCCCAGCATTTT. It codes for CASSDEDRGMVRSNQPQHF.

CDR3 bases: TGCGCCAGCAGCCCCCAGCCGGCGGGAGGGCTCCAAGAGACCCAGTACTTC. Translated, it gives CASSPQPAGGLQETQYF. The chain is built from TRBV4-1 and TRBJ2-5, with TRBD2 matching 9 bases. Trimming removed 4 bases from V and 1 base from J; junction bases left unmatched: 10. CDR1 and CDR2 from the germline V gene are MGHRA and YSYEKL. This CDR3 has 17 residues.

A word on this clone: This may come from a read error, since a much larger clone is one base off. CDR3 sequence: CASNLLVSGGNEQFF. Here the CDR3 DNA reads TGTGCCAGCAACTTACTCGTGTCCGGCGGCAATGAGCAGTTCTTC. The chain couples TRBV7-9 to TRBJ2-1; no definite D call. CDR1 is SEHNR, CDR2 FQNEAQ, per germline (reference sequence). CDR3 size: 15 residues.

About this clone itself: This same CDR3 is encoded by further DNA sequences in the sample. As DNA, the CDR3 is TGTGCCAGCAGCCCGGGACAGTACTATGGCTACACCTTC. Its translation is CASSPGQYYGYTF. The rearrangement links TRBV12-3 or TRBV12-4 to TRBJ1-2, with 7 bases matching TRBD1. The CDR3 is 13 residues long. After removal of 6 bases from V and 3 bases from J, the junction contained 4 bases not matched to a gene.

CDR3 sequence (DNA): TGTGCCAGCAGCCGGCTGGCGGGTGGCAATCAGCCCCAGCATTTT. As protein: CASSRLAGGNQPQHF. The V call is TRBV3-1 (or the pseudogene TRBV3-2), the J call TRBJ1-5; unclear D gene. Germline values: CDR1 LGHDT, CDR2 YNNKEL (reference sequence). CDR3 length: 15 amino acids. Trimming took off 4 bases at V and 2 bases at J, with 12 bases between the two ends.

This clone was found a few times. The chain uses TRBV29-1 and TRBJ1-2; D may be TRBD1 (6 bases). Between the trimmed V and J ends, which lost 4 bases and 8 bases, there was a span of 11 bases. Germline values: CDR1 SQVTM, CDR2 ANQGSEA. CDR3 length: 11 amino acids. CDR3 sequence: CSVGGLGGYTF. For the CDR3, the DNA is TGCAGCGTTGGGGGGCTCGGGGGCTACACCTTC.

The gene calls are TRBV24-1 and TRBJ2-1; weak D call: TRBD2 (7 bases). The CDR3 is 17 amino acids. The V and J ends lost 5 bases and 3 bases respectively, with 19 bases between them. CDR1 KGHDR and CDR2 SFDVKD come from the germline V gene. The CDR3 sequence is CATSVTVGGRNYNEQFF. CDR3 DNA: TGTGCCACCAGTGTTACGGTGGGGGGGCGGAACTACAATGAGCAGTTCTTC.